This TCR beta chain stems from a study of T cells in Graves' hyperthyroidism and ophthalmopathy. This clonotype was observed a handful of times. Its antigen is not identified. Amplified TCR beta CDR3 regions derived from RNA transcripts. Primed by the HTBI set, a first-round RT-PCR was run on the TCR CDR3. TCRdb ran MiXCR on the multiplex PCR reads and lists one entry per CDR3 protein. The sample consists of hundreds of thousands of distinct CDR3 sequences, 12% to 15% of them appearing once. Study-wide results and caveats: Before onset, ophthalmopathy was predicted by the model a median approximately 6.7 months earlier.

V lost 1 base, J lost 3 bases, and 13 bases lay in between. Germline assignment: CDR1 LGHDT and CDR2 YNNKEL (reference sequence). This CDR3 region has 15 residues. The chain is built from TRBV3-1 and TRBJ2-7; D is unclear. Sequenced: blood. The sequence was obtained from a woman aged 18-30 years with Graves' hyperthyroidism. The CDR3 region is CASSQGVDLLYEQYF. CDR3 in DNA: TGTGCCAGCAGCCAAGGGGTGGACCTCCTCTACGAGCAGTACTTC.